This T cell receptor beta chain was identified in a study of T cell repertoires in cytomegalovirus infection. Overall study: Both CMV infection and a matching HLA type were indicated by public TCR beta signatures.

Using its own MiXCR run on the reads, TCRdb lists one record per CDR3 protein. The table lists approximately 110,000 distinct CDR3 sequences, 30% to 35% of them singletons. Overall study findings and caveats: Across the ex vivo response, the dominant clonotypes were HLA-C-restricted CMV-specific TCR beta clonotypes.

The CDR3 consists of 17 residues. V lost 3 bases and J lost 7, with 24 bases in between. Germline lookup yields CDR1 MGHRA and CDR2 YSYEKL. This clonotype has only a few counts. Its target is unknown. The sequences come from CD8+ T cells from cultured PBMCs, collected from culture after CMV antigen stimulation. The TCR originated in a human donor in good health (CMV status not recorded). Some clones in this sample may be carry-over from other donors' samples. The chain links TRBV4-1 to TRBJ1-1; the D gene is possibly TRBD1 (5 bases). The CDR3 DNA is TGCGCCAGCAGCCAGTTCGGAGGGGAACCGATCCGAAATGAAGCTTTCTTT. Translated, it gives CASSQFGGEPIRNEAFF.